This entry features one T cell receptor beta chain sequence. This clone's antigen is unknown. Base qualities are not at hand, and no much larger clone is one base apart. Using the deep immunoSEQ assay, TCR CDR3 regions were amplified from genomic DNA by multiplex PCR. Extracted genomic DNA from each cell subset was spread evenly across all wells of several immunoSEQ 96-well plates, with each plate serving as a replicate. Each replicate PCR for sorted subsets received around 200 ng genomic DNA, equal to about 29,000 T cell genomes. The purified libraries were quantified using a Qubit 3.0 fluorometer, sized with a Bioanalyzer 2100, and then quantified again using the KAPA Library Quantification kit. A separate single-read 150-cycle Illumina NextSeq 550 flow cell was used to sequence each immunoSEQ 96-well plate. The original pipeline was this. The immunoSEQ output contained only junctional sequences without quality scores, so filtering could not match that applied to full-length reads. To assign V/J genes and CDR3, sequences were annotated against IMGT germline references using PyIR, a Python wrapper for IgBLAST v1.9. Reads were filtered out if the reads had weak V/J assignments (E-value above 1e-6), no CDR3, stop codons, out-of-frame junctions, or ambiguous translated residues. A V3J clonotype was defined by an identical inferred V gene, J gene, and CDR3 amino acid sequence. To compute the percentage overlap between repertoires, the number of shared unique clonotypes was divided by the size of the smaller repertoire. Repertoire richness was assessed with RTK rarefaction, the Chao1 estimator, and Recon v2.1 estimates of unobserved clonotypes. OLGA was used to compute generation probabilities for all TCRbeta clonotypes that the gDNA method yielded from a handful of donors. The table was pulled from immuneACCESS by TCRdb, which kept in-frame rearrangements only. Such tables lose some clones; where checked, under half of the loss comes from unresolved V genes, and the rest has no known cause. V and J calls plus clone size are reproduced from that table; the DNA served to infer D and trimming. Within this sample are more than 1 million clones, with approximately 80% of them counted one time only. More than 0.5% of the sample goes to the ten largest clones.

This record comes from a study of shared clonotypes between healthy human individuals (TCRdb year 2020). Context from the whole study: Three men and two women, aged 18 to 49 years, made up the cohort. Per donor, leukapheresis produced somewhere between about 0.9 and 9.5 billion PBMCs. Blood TCR repertoires of a handful of healthy adults were deeply sequenced to estimate repertoire size and the extent of clonotype sharing between individuals. Libraries were prepared and TCR repertoires were sequenced by different laboratories using diverse techniques, in order to increase sequencing depth and limit assay-specific biases. For each donor, three plates each were used for CD4 naive and CD4 memory, two plates were used for CD8 naive, and one plate was used for CD8 memory.

Taken from the germline V gene, the CDR1 and CDR2 loops are LGHNA and YNFKEQ. The junction carries 6 bases between V and J, which are trimmed by 0 bases and 3 bases respectively. The CDR3 runs 14 amino acids, cysteine and phenylalanine included. Only the CDR3 DNA stays, 42 bases, in frame from base 1. Healthy HIV-negative adults with no recently reported acute infections or vaccinations were included as donors. Every donor was a Caucasian adult residing in Nashville, Tennessee, USA. CD4+ T cells were enriched by magnetic negative selection; naive cells were then positively selected on CD45RA, and the negative fraction formed the memory subset. Blood was obtained by leukapheresis, after which PBMCs were separated by Ficoll-Histopaque density gradient centrifugation and cryopreserved in liquid nitrogen vapor phase. Purity and quantity of every magnetically sorted T cell population were checked by analytical flow cytometry. Genomic DNA was isolated from every sorted fraction and measured by UV absorbance on a Nanodrop 2000c.

Study-level results and caveats: Pairwise subsampling led to the expectation that sequencing depth would affect the degree of clonotype sharing among donors. Sampling was restricted to blood, and TCR repertoires in tissues likely differ from the TCR repertoires found in blood. Even with the large sequencing depth, rarefaction of the sorted-subset datasets indicated that sequencing was incomplete. Around 5.4% of naive CD4, 3.5% of naive CD8, about 2.4% of memory CD4, and over 0.35% of memory CD8 clonotypes were shared across four donors. Naive subsets generally had larger estimated clonotype richness than memory subsets. Compared with non-shared clonotypes, clonotypes shared by all four sorted-subset donors had higher generation probabilities. The genetic and exposure-history diversity represented was limited by the small number of donors.

The sequence was obtained from a man between 18 and 29 years old in good health. Some clones in this sample may be carry-over from other donors' samples. Recombination connected TRBV4-2 to TRBJ1-3; confidence is insufficient to name the D gene. Sequencing input: memory CD4+ T cells from PBMCs. What this sample's cell subset or site label stands for: CD45RA-negative fraction. The DNA is TGTGCCAGCAGCCAAGAAAGGGTTGGAAACACCATATATTTT. This is translated as CASSQERVGNTIYF.